The 17 T cell receptor beta chains presented below share a single source sample, sequenced in a study of radiation and T cells in renal cell carcinoma. TCRdb's table, derived via immunoSEQ multiplex PCR, lists solely in-frame clones and lacks some. The table lists about 43,000 clones, around four fifths of them singletons. As for time point: blood 4 weeks post-SBRT, at nephrectomy. Treatment described: 15 Gy SBRT to primary tumor, nephrectomy 4 weeks later. The sample in question was blood, obtained from a patient whose treatment included radiotherapy and nephrectomy. Receptors originate from a woman aged 70-85 years with renal cell carcinoma.

V is TRBV10-3 and J is TRBJ2-7, with TRBD1 matching 8 bases. The V gene end was trimmed by 4 bases and the J gene end by 3 bases; junction bases not matched to a gene: 11. Germline CDR1 ENHRY, CDR2 SYGVKD. This CDR3 comprises 16 residues. Here the CDR3 DNA reads TGTGCCATCAGTGGCGGGGTGGGGACAGGAGGCTACGAGCAGTACTTC. It yields the protein CAISGGVGTGGYEQYF.

The chain uses TRBV4-2 and TRBJ2-3, with 7 bases matching TRBD1. The V gene's germline CDR1 is LGHNA and CDR2 YNFKEQ. J gave up 4 bases and V 4 bases, and 8 bases lay outside the gene matches. CDR3 size: 15 residues. CDR3 DNA: TGTGCCAGCAGCCCTACGACAGGGCCAGCAGATACGCAGTATTTT. Residues: CASSPTTGPADTQYF.

The chain carries TRBV6-1 and TRBJ1-2; perhaps TRBD1 as D (6 bases). Germline CDR1 reads MNHNS; CDR2 reads SASEGT. This CDR3 comprises 13 residues. The germline V and J ends were trimmed by 8 bases and 3 bases, with 13 bases remaining between them. The CDR3 is CASRGGQDYGYTF. For the CDR3, the DNA is TGTGCCAGCCGGGGGGGACAAGACTATGGCTACACCTTC.

This sequence joins TRBV6-5 and TRBJ2-2, with D hard to call. CDR1 is MNHEY and CDR2 is SVGAGI in the germline V gene. The CDR3 is 15 amino acids. The ends were cut back, 3 bases at V and 4 bases at J, with 12 bases in the middle. As DNA, the CDR3 is TGTGCCAGCAGTTATGCAGTCAAGGCCACCGGGGAGCTGTTTTTT. Its protein product is CASSYAVKATGELFF.

V and J are TRBV19 and TRBJ1-2, with TRBD1 matching 8 bases. Germline assignment: CDR1 LNHDA and CDR2 SQIVND (reference sequence). V was pared by 9 bases and J by 7 bases, with 13 bases of the junction left unmatched. The CDR3 contains 14 residues. The CDR3 reads CASLGADRALGYTF. The CDR3 DNA reads TGTGCCAGCCTAGGCGCGGACAGGGCTCTTGGCTACACCTTC.

This chain links TRBV6-6 with TRBJ1-2; D unresolved. Germline V gene data show CDR1 as MNHNY and CDR2 as SVGAGI (reference sequence). V lost 7 bases, J lost 2 bases, and 14 bases lay in between. The CDR3 contains 14 residues. CDR3 nucleotides: TGTGCCAGCATCCCTTCTGGAAACAACTATGGCTACACCTTC. Translating it yields CASIPSGNNYGYTF.

This CDR3 is CASSEGAVLEQPQHF. CDR3 DNA: TGCGCCAGCAGCGAAGGGGCAGTTTTGGAGCAGCCCCAGCATTTT. J is TRBJ1-5 and V is TRBV4-1, with D possibly TRBD1 on 5 matching bases. This CDR3 spans 15 amino acids. Deletions cut 5 bases from V and 7 bases from J, with 18 bases between. The V gene's germline CDR1 is MGHRA and CDR2 YSYEKL.

This chain uses TRBV7-6 with TRBJ1-1; the D is unclear. Trimming removed 7 bases from V and 2 bases from J, with 14 bases in between. The length of the CDR3 is 14 residues. CDR1 SGHVS and CDR2 FNYEAQ come from the germline V gene. CDR3 DNA: TGTGCCAGCACCTCTCGGAGGGCAAACACTGAAGCTTTCTTT. Its protein product is CASTSRRANTEAFF.

V is TRBV7-7 and J is TRBJ2-1; 8 nucleotides line up with TRBD2. The V and J ends lost 7 bases and 10 bases, in that order; junction bases with no gene match: 18. CDR3 length equals 16 residues. In germline, CDR1 is SSHAT, CDR2 FNYEAQ (reference sequence). The CDR3 coding sequence is TGTGCCAGCATTTCGTCGGGGGGGATGGCCGCCGAGGAGCAGTTCTTC. Protein: CASISSGGMAAEEQFF. Full variable domain (rest looked up from reference TRBV7-7 and TRBJ2-1): GAGVSQSPRYKVTKRGQDVTLRCDPISSHATLYWYQQALGQGPEFLTYFNYEAQPDKSGLPSDRFSAERPEGSISTLTIQRTEQRDSAMYRCASISSGGMAAEEQFFGPGTRLTVL.

The chain joins TRBV18 to TRBJ2-1; D is possibly TRBD2 (6 bases). The ends were cut back, 3 bases at V and 0 bases at J, with 9 bases in the middle. This CDR3 comprises 15 residues. Germline CDR1 KGHSH, CDR2 LQKENI. The CDR3 reads CASSPNGSSYNEQFF. The DNA for the CDR3 is TGTGCCAGCTCACCCAACGGGAGCTCCTACAATGAGCAGTTCTTC.

The chain carries TRBV5-6 and TRBJ2-5; TRBD2 matches at 15 bases. Germline values: CDR1 SGHDT, CDR2 YYEEEE. Trimming took 2 bases from V and 5 from J; bases not matched to a gene: 1. The CDR3 sequence is 15 residues long. The CDR3 region has the DNA TGTGCCAGCAGCTTCGGACTAGCGGGAGGGGAGACCCAGTACTTC. Protein sequence: CASSFGLAGGETQYF. Drawing the rest from reference TRBV5-6 and TRBJ2-5, the complete variable domain is DAGVTQSPTHLIKTRGQQVTLRCSPKSGHDTVSWYQQALGQGPQFIFQYYEEEERQRGNFPDRFSGHQFPNYSSELNVNALLLGDSALYLCASSFGLAGGETQYFGPGTRLLVL.

CDR3 sequence (DNA): TGTGCCAGCAGCTTAGATGTGGGTAGCAATCAGCCCCAGCATTTT. This gives the protein CASSLDVGSNQPQHF. This chain links TRBV7-2 with TRBJ1-5; D uncertain. Trimming shortened V by 1 base and J by 0 bases, and 7 bases separated the two germline ends. Germline V CDR1 and CDR2: SGHTA, FQGNSA. This CDR3 has 15 amino acids.

The genes are TRBV7-2 and TRBJ2-5; perhaps TRBD1 as D (6 bases). Germline CDR1 SGHTA, CDR2 FQGNSA. The CDR3 is 14 residues long. V gave up 1 base and J gave up 7 bases, with 13 bases separating them. The CDR3 DNA follows: TGTGCCAGCAGCTTAGTACAGGGCGGGTCGACCCAGTACTTC. Its translation: CASSLVQGGSTQYF.

The gene calls are TRBV27 and TRBJ2-7; a weak D match, TRBD1 (5 bases). The V and J ends lost 6 bases and 2 bases respectively, with 11 bases between them. Germline CDR1 MNHEY, CDR2 SMNVEV (reference sequence). This CDR3 is 13 amino acids long. The CDR3 DNA sequence: TGTGCCAGCAGACCCCAGGGTCCCTACGAGCAGTACTTC. Its translation: CASRPQGPYEQYF.

This chain joins TRBV30 and TRBJ2-7, with 14 bases aligning to TRBD2. Per the germline V gene, CDR1 is GTSNPN and CDR2 is SVGIG (reference sequence). The length of the CDR3 is 19 residues. Trimming took 3 bases from V and 0 from J; bases not matched to a gene: 13. Written as DNA, the CDR3 is TGTGCCTGGAGAGGGACTAGCGGGAGCCAACGCGACGTCTCCTACGAGCAGTACTTC. Residues: CAWRGTSGSQRDVSYEQYF.

The chain recombines TRBV29-1 with TRBJ2-5; possibly TRBD1 for D (6 bases). CDR1 is SQVTM, CDR2 ANQGSEA, per germline. Trimming removed 8 bases at V and 2 bases at J, with 18 bases between. This CDR3 has 14 amino acids. Written as DNA, the CDR3 is TGCAGCCTTACCCTGGACAGTCTTCAAGAGACCCAGTACTTC. This encodes CSLTLDSLQETQYF. Full variable domain (remainder filled in from reference TRBV29-1 and TRBJ2-5): SAVISQKPSRDICQRGTSLTIQCQVDSQVTMMFWYRQQPGQSLTLIATANQGSEATYESGFVIDKFPISRPNLTFSTLTVSNMSPEDSSIYLCSLTLDSLQETQYFGPGTRLLVL.

DNA of the CDR3: TGTGCCACCAGCAGAGAGGCCACTAGCACAGATACGCAGTATTTT. Its translation: CATSREATSTDTQYF. J is TRBJ2-3 and V is TRBV15; D gene uncertain. Germline V gives CDR1 LNHNV, CDR2 YYDKDF (reference sequence). Trimming removed 0 bases at V and 0 bases at J, with 7 bases between. There are 15 residues in the CDR3.